This passage covers 16 T cell receptor beta chains from one sample sequenced in a study of T cells after somatic rescue of genetic block. TCRdb keeps only in-frame clones here, not all; method: immunoSEQ multiplex PCR. Among about 72,000 clones listed, approximately 90% were seen once. What was sequenced was peripheral blood mononuclear cells (PBMCs). Receptors originate from a man between 25 and 39 years old.

This rearrangement joins TRBV9 to TRBJ2-5; 13 bases fit TRBD2. V trimming: 0 bases; J trimming: 4 bases; junction bases outside the gene matches: 9. CDR1 SGDLS and CDR2 YYNGEE come from the germline V gene. The CDR3 has 18 amino acids. The DNA for the CDR3 is TGTGCCAGCAGCGTAGGGACTAGCGGGAGTCGTTTCGGAGAGACCCAGTACTTC. Its protein is CASSVGTSGSRFGETQYF.

This chain joins TRBV5-1 and TRBJ1-1; no clear D. The CDR3 has 13 residues. CDR1 is SGHRS, CDR2 YFSETQ, per germline. V dropped 5 bases and J dropped 1 base, with 9 bases sitting between them. The CDR3 loop reads CASSALGNTEAFF. Here the CDR3 DNA reads TGCGCCAGCAGTGCTCTGGGGAACACTGAAGCTTTCTTT.

This clone was seen once. The chain carries TRBV7-3 and TRBJ2-1; 11 bases align to TRBD2. This CDR3 comprises 15 residues. The germline CDR1 and CDR2 sequences are SGHTA and FQGTGA. J was trimmed by 8 bases and V by 5 bases; bases with no gene match: 8. The chain's CDR3 is CASSPLAGGPDEQFF. The CDR3 nucleotides are TGTGCCAGCAGCCCTTTAGCGGGGGGGCCAGATGAGCAGTTCTTC.

The CDR3 sequence: CASSIGDRGFGYTF. As DNA, the CDR3 is TGTGCCAGTAGTATCGGGGACAGGGGCTTCGGCTACACCTTC. The rearrangement joins TRBV19 to TRBJ1-2, with 10 positions matching TRBD1. The CDR3 covers 14 residues. The ends lost 3 bases at V and 8 bases at J; junction bases unmatched: 6. Germline V gene sequence: CDR1 LNHDA, CDR2 SQIVND (reference sequence).

This chain connects TRBV7-2 to TRBJ2-7; D may be TRBD1 (6 bases). Germline V gene data show CDR1 as SGHTA and CDR2 as FQGNSA. The V end was cut by 5 bases, the J end by 0 bases, with 14 bases between. The CDR3 has 15 amino acids. CDR3 in DNA: TGTGCCAGCAGCCCGGGACAACCGAGCTCCTACGAGCAGTACTTC. This translates into CASSPGQPSSYEQYF.

The chain employs TRBV11-2 and TRBJ2-7; no clear D. Trimming removed 0 bases from V and 5 bases from J, with 8 bases in between. The CDR3 spans 13 residues. Germline-derived CDR1 and CDR2 are SGHAT and FQNNGV. The CDR3 bases are TGTGCCAGCAGCTTAGAAGCCCCTCACGAGCAGTACTTC. It is translated as CASSLEAPHEQYF. Looking up the rest from reference TRBV11-2 and TRBJ2-7 gives the full variable domain: EAGVAQSPRYKIIEKRQSVAFWCNPISGHATLYWYQQILGQGPKLLIQFQNNGVVDDSQLPKDRFSAERLKGVDSTLKIQPAKLEDSAVYLCASSLEAPHEQYFGPGTRLTVT.

This clone was seen only once. CDR3 amino acids: CASSLDLPTAYNSPLHF. CDR3 DNA: TGTGCCAGCAGTTTAGACCTCCCGACAGCCTATAATTCACCCCTCCACTTT. The V gene is TRBV27, the J gene TRBJ1-6, with D perhaps matching TRBD1 (5 bases). The germline V gene has CDR1 MNHEY and CDR2 SMNVEV (reference sequence). The CDR3 has 17 residues. The V and J ends lost 2 bases and 2 bases respectively, with 13 bases between them.

The chain has TRBV28 and TRBJ2-1, with D perhaps matching TRBD2 (5 bases). The germline gives CDR1 MDHEN, CDR2 SYDVKM. V lost 8 bases, J lost 7 bases, and 6 bases lay in between. The CDR3 spans 10 residues. CDR3 residues: CASGSNEQFF. Here the CDR3 DNA reads TGTGCCAGCGGGAGTAATGAGCAGTTCTTC.

This clone has just one count. The chain combines TRBV13 with TRBJ1-1; 9 positions match TRBD1. Germline V gene lookup returns CDR1 PRHDT and CDR2 FYEKMQ (reference sequence). CDR3 length: 15 amino acids. The J segment lost 10 bases and the V segment lost 5 bases, leaving 14 bases of the junction unmatched. The CDR3 DNA follows: TGTGCCAGCAGCGGAGCCGGGACAGGGAAAATTGTAGCTTTCTTT. Its protein is CASSGAGTGKIVAFF.

The chain carries TRBV4-1 and TRBJ2-7; D might be TRBD1 (7 bases). Germline V gene lookup returns CDR1 MGHRA and CDR2 YSYEKL. Trimming cost V 1 base and J 0 bases, with 13 bases left between them. This CDR3 region has 16 residues. The CDR3: CASSQVHQGGSYEQYF. CDR3 in DNA: TGCGCCAGCAGCCAAGTCCATCAGGGGGGCTCCTACGAGCAGTACTTC.

V usage is TRBV7-8 and J usage is TRBJ2-7; 8 bases fit TRBD2. There are 17 residues in the CDR3. V shed 8 bases and J 3 bases; nucleotides not matched to a gene: 18. Per germline, CDR1 SGHVS and CDR2 FQNEAQ. CDR3 coding DNA: TGTGCCAGCCGCGAAATGCGGGGGGCGAAAGCGAACTACGAGCAGTACTTC. It codes for CASREMRGAKANYEQYF. The full variable domain, in which reference TRBV7-8 and TRBJ2-7 provide the parts outside the CDR3, is GAGVSQSPRYKVAKRGQDVALRCDPISGHVSLFWYQQALGQGPEFLTYFQNEAQLDKSGLPSDRFFAERPEGSVSTLKIQRTQQEDSAVYLCASREMRGAKANYEQYFGPGTRLTVT.

The sample holds a few counts of this clone. V usage is TRBV2 and J usage is TRBJ1-1; D is undetermined. The germline gives CDR1 SNHLY, CDR2 FYNNEI. This CDR3 is built from 13 residues. Deletions cut 5 bases from V and 7 bases from J, with 14 bases between. CDR3 region: CASSSQGRIEAFF. The CDR3, as DNA: TGTGCCAGCAGTTCTCAAGGACGGATTGAAGCTTTCTTT.

This rearrangement joins TRBV19 to TRBJ2-3; D may be TRBD1 or TRBD2 (5 bases each). This CDR3 is 17 amino acids long. Germline lookup yields CDR1 LNHDA and CDR2 SQIVND (reference sequence). Between the trimmed V and J ends, which lost 0 bases and 0 bases, there was a span of 13 bases. The CDR3 loop reads CASSIDLRDHSTDTQYF. The CDR3 coding sequence is TGTGCCAGTAGTATAGATCTCAGGGACCACAGCACAGATACGCAGTATTTT.

The chain has TRBV4-1 and TRBJ2-1; 13 bases fit TRBD2. The CDR3 covers 16 residues. J lost 7 bases, V lost 2 bases, and 5 bases had no gene match. CDR1 and CDR2 (germline): MGHRA, YSYEKL. This chain's CDR3 is CASSQPPGLAGNEQFF. CDR3 DNA sequence: TGCGCCAGCAGCCAACCACCGGGACTAGCGGGGAATGAGCAGTTCTTC.

This chain uses TRBV4-3 with TRBJ2-2; tentatively, D is TRBD2 (6 bases). With 5 bases removed from V and 7 bases from J, the gap between germline ends came to 11 bases. Looked up from germline, CDR1 is LGHNA and CDR2 is YSLEER. The CDR3 extends over 13 amino acids. The CDR3 protein is CASSVRLVGELFF. The DNA for the CDR3 is TGCGCCAGCAGCGTCCGACTAGTCGGGGAGCTGTTTTTT.

The chain couples TRBV5-6 to TRBJ2-3; 11 nucleotides match TRBD2. Germline values: CDR1 SGHDT, CDR2 YYEEEE. The length of the CDR3 is 16 residues. V gave up 3 bases and J gave up 4 bases; unmatched junction bases: 7. In DNA form, the CDR3 reads TGTGCCAGCAGCTCTCGACTAGCGGGAATCGCAGATACGCAGTATTTT. It codes for CASSSRLAGIADTQYF.